These 7 T cell receptor beta chains originate from one sample sequenced in a study of cytomegalovirus exposure and HLA in healthy donors. In the PCR, 60 Vbeta and 13 Jbeta primers were used. Generated by immunoSEQ multiplex PCR, the TCRdb table keeps only in-frame clones and is missing some. Of roughly 67,000 clones listed, roughly 78% are singletons. The sequencing input was PBMCs. Receptors originate from a man aged 40-49 years in good health and CMV-seronegative.

The V gene is TRBV5-1, the J gene TRBJ2-2, with 8 bases identical to TRBD1. The germline V gene encodes CDR1 SGHRS and CDR2 YFSETQ. This CDR3 spans 16 amino acids. The V and J ends lost 4 bases and 3 bases, in that order; junction bases with no gene match: 8. The CDR3 DNA reads as TGCGCCAGCAGCCCGGTCGTGACAGGGGACACCGGGGAGCTGTTTTTT. As protein: CASSPVVTGDTGELFF.

The V call is TRBV29-1, the J call TRBJ2-1, with D possibly matching TRBD2 (6 bases). V shed 4 bases and J shed 4 bases, with 11 bases lying between them. CDR1 is SQVTM and CDR2 is ANQGSEA in the germline V gene. The length of the CDR3 is 13 residues. The CDR3 DNA is TGCAGCGTTGTAGGACTACCATACAATGAGCAGTTCTTC. Its protein product is CSVVGLPYNEQFF.

The chain carries TRBV7-6 and TRBJ2-7; possibly TRBD2 for D (5 bases). This CDR3 region has 14 residues. With 6 bases removed from V and 8 bases from J, the gap between germline ends came to 20 bases. Germline CDR1 is SGHVS and CDR2 is FNYEAQ. CDR3 nucleotide sequence: TGTGCCAGCAGTCCATCCGTAGGTCCGGGGAAGCAGTACTTC. Translated, it gives CASSPSVGPGKQYF.

The table lists this clone with a few counts. The V and J genes are TRBV5-1 and TRBJ1-1; weak D call: TRBD1 (6 bases). V lost 7 bases and J lost 5, with 18 bases in between. This CDR3 is built from 14 residues. The germline gives CDR1 SGHRS, CDR2 YFSETQ. As DNA, the CDR3 is TGCGCCAGCTCTGGACCCGGGACAACAACTGAAGCTTTCTTT. Amino acids: CASSGPGTTTEAFF.

This rearrangement joins TRBV4-2 to TRBJ1-1, with D unresolved. Between the trimmed V and J ends, which lost 4 bases and 0 bases, there was a span of 21 bases. The CDR3 is 18 amino acids. CDR1 LGHNA and CDR2 YNFKEQ come from the germline V gene. CDR3 bases: TGTGCCAGCAGCCCTAATACCTGGCAGACTAGGTTGAACACTGAAGCTTTCTTT. Translating gives CASSPNTWQTRLNTEAFF.

This chain joins TRBV5-1 and TRBJ2-1, with TRBD2 matching over 9 bases. Germline CDR1 SGHRS, CDR2 YFSETQ. This CDR3 comprises 15 residues. The junction had 10 bases not matched to a gene; V was cut back by 6 bases and J by 6 bases. CDR3 in DNA: TGCGCCAGCATCGAACTAGCGGGTGCCCTCAATGAGCAGTTCTTC. This gives the protein CASIELAGALNEQFF.

The chain uses TRBV7-8 and TRBJ2-7; 8 bases are shared with TRBD2. The CDR3 spans 18 residues. V gave up 1 base and J gave up 0 bases; unmatched junction bases: 11. Looked up from germline, CDR1 is SGHVS and CDR2 is FQNEAQ. CDR3 in amino acids: CASSLGALRGTSSYEQYF. CDR3 bases: TGTGCCAGCAGCTTAGGAGCGCTGAGGGGGACTAGCTCCTACGAGCAGTACTTC.